A single sample is the source of the 20 T cell receptor beta chains below, sequenced in a study of cytomegalovirus exposure and HLA in healthy donors. The PCR had 60 Vbeta and 13 Jbeta primers. The protocol was immunoSEQ multiplex PCR, while the TCRdb copy is restricted to in-frame clones and leaves out a portion. Of approximately 170,000 clones listed, around 75% are singletons. Material for sequencing was PBMCs. Source of these receptors: a woman in her twenties or thirties in good health and CMV-seropositive.

The chain couples TRBV5-1 to TRBJ2-7; 8 bases are a match to TRBD1. The CDR3 has 13 residues. The germline gives CDR1 SGHRS, CDR2 YFSETQ. The V gene end was trimmed by 4 bases and the J gene end by 3 bases; junction bases not matched to a gene: 3. The CDR3 loop is CASSPGQDYEQYF. The CDR3 DNA reads TGCGCCAGCAGCCCGGGACAGGACTACGAGCAGTACTTC.

The chain recombines TRBV6-6 with TRBJ2-7, with a weak D call TRBD2 (5 bases). The germline V and J ends were trimmed by 6 bases and 2 bases, with 14 bases remaining between them. Germline V lookup: CDR1 MNHNY, CDR2 SVGAGI (reference sequence). The CDR3 loop spans 14 amino acids. For the CDR3, the DNA is TGTGCCAGCAGACTAACTAGAATCACCTACGAGCAGTACTTC. Protein: CASRLTRITYEQYF.

The rearrangement uses TRBV9 and TRBJ1-2, with a weak D call TRBD1 (6 bases). The CDR3 runs 15 residues. Germline V gene sequence: CDR1 SGDLS, CDR2 YYNGEE. V was trimmed by 3 bases and J by 5 bases, leaving 17 bases between them. Here the CDR3 reads CASSEGGAPTYGYTF. The CDR3, as DNA: TGTGCCAGCAGCGAGGGGGGGGCCCCGACTTATGGCTACACCTTC.

V gene TRBV28 combines with J gene TRBJ1-1, with 7 bases identical to TRBD1. This CDR3 spans 15 amino acids. With V trimmed by 4 bases and J by 3 bases, 8 bases remained unmatched. The germline V gene has CDR1 MDHEN and CDR2 SYDVKM. The CDR3 DNA is TGTGCCAGCAGTTGGCACAGGGGTCGGGACACTGAAGCTTTCTTT. Protein: CASSWHRGRDTEAFF. The entire variable domain, with the rest obtained from reference TRBV28 and TRBJ1-1, is as follows: DVKVTQSSRYLVKRTGEKVFLECVQDMDHENMFWYRQDPGLGLRLIYFSYDVKMKEKGDIPEGYSVSREKKERFSLILESASTNQTSMYLCASSWHRGRDTEAFFGQGTRLTVV.

The rearrangement uses TRBV7-2 and TRBJ2-7; 13 bases map to TRBD2. CDR3 length: 15 amino acids. The junction had 7 bases not matched to a gene; V was cut back by 7 bases and J by 4 bases. The germline V gene has CDR1 SGHTA and CDR2 FQGNSA. The CDR3 here is CASTQGTSGKYEQYF. DNA for the CDR3: TGTGCCAGCACCCAAGGGACTAGCGGGAAGTACGAGCAGTACTTC.

The J gene is TRBJ1-2, the V gene TRBV6-5; 7 positions agree with TRBD1. Trimming took 0 bases from V and 2 from J; bases not matched to a gene: 6. The CDR3 consists of 16 residues. Germline assignment: CDR1 MNHEY and CDR2 SVGAGI. The CDR3 bases are TGTGCCAGCAGTTACTCACAGGGGACAGACAACTATGGCTACACCTTC. Protein sequence: CASSYSQGTDNYGYTF.

CDR3 sequence: CASSRDRGGSNEQYF. The CDR3 region has the DNA TGTGCCAGCAGCCGCGATAGGGGCGGGAGTAACGAGCAGTACTTC. The genes are TRBV7-2 and TRBJ2-7; 7 nucleotides agree with TRBD2. Germline loops: CDR1 SGHTA, CDR2 FQGNSA. J lost 5 bases, V lost 5 bases, and 12 bases had no gene match. The CDR3 has 15 amino acids.

This clone was detected a few times. J is TRBJ2-1 and V is TRBV27, with 10 bases lining up with TRBD1. Germline CDR1 MNHEY, CDR2 SMNVEV (reference sequence). This CDR3 has 15 residues. Trimming cost V 6 bases and J 7 bases; bases outside gene matches: 9. The CDR3 DNA is TGTGCCAGCAGCTTTGGGACAGGGGAGTTTAATGAGCAGTTCTTC. Translated, it gives CASSFGTGEFNEQFF.

V is TRBV29-1 and J is TRBJ2-4, with D maybe TRBD2 (6 bases). The CDR3 runs 13 residues. Germline V lookup: CDR1 SQVTM, CDR2 ANQGSEA. The V end lost 1 base, the J end lost 4 bases, and 8 bases lay between the germline ends. CDR3: CSVEGAGKNIQYF. The CDR3 DNA sequence: TGCAGCGTTGAAGGGGCGGGAAAAAACATTCAGTACTTC.

The V and J genes are TRBV6-1 and TRBJ2-7; TRBD1 matches at 8 bases. The CDR3 is 14 residues long. V trimming: 2 bases; J trimming: 8 bases; junction bases outside the gene matches: 8. CDR1 is MNHNS, CDR2 SASEGT, per germline. For the CDR3, the DNA is TGTGCCAGCAGTGAAATTGGGACAGGAGCAAAGCAGTACTTC. Translation gives CASSEIGTGAKQYF.

The rearrangement links TRBV25-1 to TRBJ1-1; the D gene is possibly TRBD1 (6 bases). The CDR3 consists of 15 residues. Deletions cut 4 bases from V and 0 bases from J, with 12 bases between. Germline values: CDR1 MGHDK, CDR2 SYGVNS. CDR3 region: CASSGVGAVNTEAFF. CDR3 in DNA: TGTGCCAGCAGTGGTGTGGGGGCAGTGAACACTGAAGCTTTCTTT.

This clone was found once. As DNA, the CDR3 is TGTGCCAGTAGTATACTGCACGGCTACGAGCAGTACTTC. This sequence encodes CASSILHGYEQYF. The genes are TRBV19 and TRBJ2-7; D is ambiguous. The germline V gene has CDR1 LNHDA and CDR2 SQIVND (reference sequence). V was clipped by 2 bases and J by 3 bases, with 8 bases between them. The CDR3 sequence is 13 residues long.

The chain joins TRBV2 to TRBJ1-2, with TRBD1 matching 9 bases. With 6 bases clipped from V and 6 bases from J, the junction kept 14 bases outside the gene matches. CDR1 is SNHLY and CDR2 is FYNNEI in the germline V gene. The CDR3 is 16 amino acids. This CDR3 is CASSEHLGQGEDGYTF. In DNA, the CDR3 is TGTGCCAGCAGCGAGCACTTGGGACAGGGAGAGGATGGCTACACCTTC.

As regards this clone: The junction shows a germline mismatch at one end, possibly a read error. The chain carries TRBV7-9 and TRBJ2-1; D perhaps matches TRBD2 (6 bases). CDR1 is SEHNR, CDR2 FQNEAQ, per germline (reference sequence). The CDR3 extends over 16 amino acids. The CDR3 region is CSSSPRVLRGYNEQFF. The CDR3 nucleotides read TGTTCCAGCAGCCCCCGGGTTCTGCGGGGCTACAATGAGCAGTTCTTC. The full variable domain, with the rest looked up from reference TRBV7-9 and TRBJ2-1, is DTGVSQNPRHKITKRGQNVTFRCDPISEHNRLYWYRQTLGQGPEFLTYFQNEAQLEKSRLLSDRFSAERPKGSFSTLEIQRTEQGDSAMYLCSSSPRVLRGYNEQFFGPGTRLTVL.

The CDR3 region is CASSFDLPTEAFF. The DNA of the CDR3 is TGTGCCAGCAGCTTTGATCTACCCACTGAAGCTTTCTTT. This chain joins TRBV5-5 and TRBJ1-1; D remains ambiguous. Germline CDR1 is SGHKS and CDR2 is YYEKEE (reference sequence). CDR3 length equals 13 residues. Between the trimmed V and J ends, which lost 2 bases and 4 bases, there was a span of 9 bases.

This sequence joins TRBV25-1 and TRBJ1-2; possible D gene TRBD1, 5 bases. V was shortened by 4 bases and J by 8 bases, with 8 bases between the two germline ends. Germline assignment: CDR1 MGHDK and CDR2 SYGVNS. The length of the CDR3 is 11 residues. CDR3 amino acids: CASSGGDGYTF. The CDR3 bases are TGTGCCAGCAGTGGGGGGGACGGCTACACCTTC.

The chain carries TRBV10-3 and TRBJ2-7, with 9 bases lining up with TRBD2. The CDR3 runs to 14 residues. The ends lost 8 bases at V and 6 bases at J; junction bases unmatched: 11. The germline V gene encodes CDR1 ENHRY and CDR2 SYGVKD. The DNA of the CDR3 is TGTGCCATCTCCCAATTAGCGGGAGAAGGCGAGCAGTACTTC. It encodes CAISQLAGEGEQYF.

The rearrangement links TRBV5-6 to TRBJ1-5, with D possibly TRBD1 on 6 matching bases. This CDR3 is built from 14 residues. CDR1 SGHDT and CDR2 YYEEEE come from the germline V gene. The ends were cut back, 0 bases at V and 6 bases at J, with 10 bases in the middle. Here the CDR3 reads CASSLAWTVQPQHF. For the CDR3, the DNA is TGTGCCAGCAGCTTGGCGTGGACAGTTCAGCCCCAGCATTTT.

The rearrangement joins TRBV21-1 to TRBJ1-4. TRBV21-1 is a recognized pseudogene. The length of the CDR3 is 16 residues. CDR3 DNA sequence: TGTGCCAGCAGCAAAGACACGGGGGCAACTAATGAAAAACTGTTTTTT. This gives the protein CASSKDTGATNEKLFF.

The genes are TRBV27 and TRBJ2-7; TRBD2 matches at 13 bases. Trimming removed 4 bases from V and 6 bases from J; junction bases left unmatched: 9. Germline V CDR1 and CDR2: MNHEY, SMNVEV (reference sequence). The CDR3 covers 16 residues. The DNA of the CDR3 is TGTGCCAGCAGTTCGGGACTAGCGGGAAAGGGCCGCGAGCAGTACTTC. Protein sequence: CASSSGLAGKGREQYF.